This T cell receptor beta chain was obtained from a study of T cell changes during pregnancy in multiple sclerosis. Assay used: immunoSEQ multiplex PCR; TCRdb lists only in-frame clones, some missing. The sample holds around 41,000 clones, roughly 93% seen once. The CDR3 loop spans 17 amino acids. The germline gives CDR1 LGHNT, CDR2 FRNRAP. Trimming left V 3 bases short and J 0 bases short, with 12 bases between. The clonotype originates from a female donor with multiple sclerosis, enrolled in a pregnancy study. This sequence joins TRBV12-5 and TRBJ2-6; D may be TRBD1 (6 bases). The sequenced sample consisted of PBMCs (not recorded whether the cells were cultured). CDR3 sequence (DNA): TGTGCTAGTGGTTTACAGGGTTTCCTCTCTGGGGCCAACGTCCTGACTTTC. This translates into CASGLQGFLSGANVLTF.